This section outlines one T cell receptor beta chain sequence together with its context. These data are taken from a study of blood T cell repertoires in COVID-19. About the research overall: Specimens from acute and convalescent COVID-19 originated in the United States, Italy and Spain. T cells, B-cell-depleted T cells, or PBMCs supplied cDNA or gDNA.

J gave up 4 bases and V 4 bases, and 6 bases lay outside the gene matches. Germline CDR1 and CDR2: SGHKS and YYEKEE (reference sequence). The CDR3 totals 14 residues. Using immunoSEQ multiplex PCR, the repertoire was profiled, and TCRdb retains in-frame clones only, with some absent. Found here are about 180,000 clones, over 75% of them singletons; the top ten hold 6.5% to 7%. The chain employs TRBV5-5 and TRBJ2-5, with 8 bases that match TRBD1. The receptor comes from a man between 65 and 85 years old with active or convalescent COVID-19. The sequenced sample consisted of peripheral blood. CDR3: CASSIGTGGETQYF. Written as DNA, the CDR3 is TGTGCCAGCAGCATCGGGACAGGTGGAGAGACCCAGTACTTC.